Described below is a single T cell receptor beta chain sequence and its context. This record comes from a study of blood T cell repertoires in COVID-19. Some clones are missing from TCRdb's copy, which holds only in-frame ones; the method was immunoSEQ multiplex PCR. The top ten clones hold 3.5% to 5.5% of a sample with some 150,000 clones, 60% to 85% of them seen once. CDR3 size: 14 residues. Germline V CDR1 and CDR2: SGHTA, FQGNSA. V lost 0 bases to trimming and J lost 4 bases; unmatched junction nucleotides: 2. The origin of this receptor is an elderly woman with active or convalescent COVID-19. Sequenced material: peripheral blood. This sequence joins TRBV7-2 and TRBJ1-1, with 7 bases aligning to TRBD1. Here the CDR3 DNA reads TGTGCCAGCAGCTTAGCGGGACAGAGCACTGAAGCTTTCTTT. Its translation: CASSLAGQSTEAFF.